These 21 T cell receptor beta chains share one sample of origin, sequenced in a study of T cells in women clearing cervical HPV infection. Generated by immunoSEQ multiplex PCR, the TCRdb table keeps only in-frame clones and is missing some. The listing contains tens of thousands of clones. The sequencing sample was made of blood buffy coat. The receptor source for this set is a woman aged 18 to 69 with a cervical HPV16 infection that either progressed to CIN3+ or cleared (not recorded which).

Concerning this clone itself: The CDR3 end is not reached by the read, which stops 3 residues before it; the germline J gene fills it in. The rearrangement joins TRBV19 to TRBJ1-6; 8 bases agree with TRBD1. Germline trimming cut 7 bases from V and 7 bases from J; bases unmatched to any gene: 9. This CDR3 contains 15 residues. Germline loops: CDR1 LNHDA, CDR2 SQIVND (reference sequence). CDR3 bases read: TGTGCCAGTAATATCCCGGGACAGGTGAATTCACCC. Its protein is CASNIPGQVNSP. The whole CDR3 protein reads CASNIPGQVNSPLHF.

As concerns this clone: The read ends 3 residues shy of where the CDR3 ends; the end is completed using the germline J gene. The chain joins TRBV19 to TRBJ1-5; 9 positions agree with TRBD1. The CDR3 extends over 16 amino acids. Germline values: CDR1 LNHDA, CDR2 SQIVND (reference sequence). V lost 0 bases to trimming and J lost 4 bases; unmatched junction nucleotides: 4. This chain's CDR3 is CASSIDGQGWNQPQHF. The DNA read from the CDR3 is TGTGCCAGTAGTATAGACGGACAGGGGTGGAATCAGCCC.

Worth noting for this clone: The read comes to an end 3 residues before the CDR3 does, leaving the germline J gene to fill in the end. This chain connects TRBV20-1 to TRBJ1-6; D may be TRBD1 (5 bases). The ends were cut back, 4 bases at V and 6 bases at J, with 16 bases in the middle. This CDR3 region has 15 residues. Germline CDR1 DFQATT, CDR2 SNEGSKA (reference sequence). CDR3 bases read: TGCAGTGCTAAGGGCGAAACAGGTTTTAATTCACCC. Amino acid sequence: CSAKGETGFNSP. The full CDR3 protein is CSAKGETGFNSPLHF.

Turning to this clone: The observed sequence ends 3 residues before the CDR3 terminus, with the missing tail filled in from the germline J gene. The gene calls are TRBV19 and TRBJ2-2; D possibly corresponds to TRBD1 (6 bases). The CDR3 runs to 15 residues. Germline V lookup: CDR1 LNHDA, CDR2 SQIVND (reference sequence). CDR3 region: CASTQLGDIDSPLFF. The CDR3 bases that were read are TGTGCCAGTACCCAGTTAGGGGACATCGATTCACCG.

The CDR3 reads CASSLQSFSGNTIYF. CDR3 DNA, as far as it was read: TGTGCCAGCAGCCTACAGAGTTTCTCTGGAAACACC. This chain joins TRBV7-9 and TRBJ1-3; no reliable D call. The read comes to an end 3 residues before the CDR3 does, leaving the germline J gene to fill in the end. This CDR3 is built from 15 residues. V was trimmed by 5 bases and J by 0 bases, leaving 11 bases between them. Germline V gene sequence: CDR1 SEHNR, CDR2 FQNEAQ (reference sequence).

A note on this clone: Coverage ceases 3 residues before the CDR3 finishes, and the germline J gene fills in the end. This sequence joins TRBV2 and TRBJ2-3; TRBD1 is a possible D gene (5 bases). The V gene lost 3 bases and the J gene lost 5 bases, with 18 bases spanning the gap. The CDR3 runs to 16 residues. The germline V gene encodes CDR1 SNHLY and CDR2 FYNNEI. Here the CDR3 reads CASSDPRAGVEDTQYF. Partial CDR3 DNA: TGTGCCAGCAGTGACCCCAGGGCAGGCGTGGAAGATACG.

Comment on this clone: The sequence runs out 3 residues before the end of the CDR3; the remainder is reconstructed from the germline J gene. The rearrangement uses TRBV2 and TRBJ2-7; TRBD2 matches at 8 bases. The CDR3 sequence is 13 residues long. The germline gives CDR1 SNHLY, CDR2 FYNNEI. J lost 6 bases, V lost 4 bases, and 5 bases had no gene match. CDR3 sequence: CASSVGGDAEQYF. CDR3 DNA, as far as it was read: TGTGCCAGCAGTGTCGGGGGGGACGCCGAG.

As concerns this clone: The DNA ends 3 residues before the CDR3 does, and the rest of the CDR3 is filled in from the germline J gene. The chain joins TRBV5-1 to TRBJ1-5, with 9 bases identical to TRBD1. The V segment lost 4 bases and the J segment 4 bases; nucleotides outside the gene matches: 3. Germline V gene data show CDR1 as SGHRS and CDR2 as YFSETQ. This CDR3 has 14 amino acids. The CDR3 bases that were read are TGCGCCAGCAGCCCCGGGACAGGGAATCAGCCC. It is translated as CASSPGTGNQP. The whole CDR3 sequence is CASSPGTGNQPQHF. The full variable domain, its missing parts supplied by reference TRBV5-1 and TRBJ1-5, is KAGVTQTPRYLIKTRGQQVTLSCSPISGHRSVSWYQQTPGQGLQFLFEYFSETQRNKGNFPGRFSGRQFSNSRSEMNVSTLELGDSALYLCASSPGTGNQPQHFGDGTRLSIL.

A remark on this clone: Read coverage stops 3 residues before the CDR3 terminus; the germline J gene supplies the remainder. The chain carries TRBV7-3 and TRBJ2-3; maybe TRBD1 (6 bases). Germline CDR1 and CDR2: SGHTA and FQGTGA. The CDR3 extends over 15 amino acids. The CDR3 here is CASSQGGQPQETQYF. The covered CDR3 bases are TGTGCCAGCAGCCAAGGGGGACAACCCCAAGAGACG.

In the case of this clone: The missing CDR3 end, 3 residues past where the read stops, is filled in from the germline J gene. The V and J genes are TRBV10-3 and TRBJ2-1; TRBD1 matches at 11 bases. Trimming cost V 3 bases and J 4 bases; bases outside gene matches: 8. Germline CDR1 is ENHRY and CDR2 is SYGVKD. The CDR3 has 17 amino acids. The covered CDR3 bases are TGTGCCATCAGTGATATCTCAGGACAGGGGGCTTACAATGAG. This translates into CAISDISGQGAYNE. From start to end, the CDR3 is CAISDISGQGAYNEQFF.

The CDR3 spells CASSHRDWAPNEQFF. The DNA read from the CDR3 is TGTGCCAGCAGCCACCGGGACTGGGCCCCCAATGAG. The chain employs TRBV11-3 and TRBJ2-1, with D perhaps matching TRBD2 (6 bases). The read terminates 3 residues before the CDR3 end, so the remaining end is supplied by the germline J gene. V was shortened by 5 bases and J by 6 bases, with 17 bases between the two germline ends. CDR3 length: 15 residues. Germline-derived CDR1 and CDR2 are SGHNT and YENEEA.

Remarks on this clone: The read comes to an end 3 residues before the CDR3 does, leaving the germline J gene to fill in the end. The chain joins TRBV2 to TRBJ1-1; possible D gene TRBD1, 5 bases. The CDR3 has 14 amino acids. Per the germline V gene, CDR1 is SNHLY and CDR2 is FYNNEI. Trimming cost V 4 bases and J 5 bases, with 14 bases left between them. The covered CDR3 bases are TGTGCCAGCAGTGTAAAGGGCGGGGGGACTGAA. This gives the protein CASSVKGGGTE. The entire CDR3 reads CASSVKGGGTEAFF.

Note on this clone: The read finishes 3 residues shy of the CDR3 end, and the germline J gene is used to complete it. This chain links TRBV19 with TRBJ1-2, with D perhaps matching TRBD1 (6 bases). Germline values: CDR1 LNHDA, CDR2 SQIVND (reference sequence). The length of the CDR3 is 13 residues. Trimming pared 7 bases from V and 2 bases from J, leaving 11 bases between. CDR3 DNA, as far as it was read: TGTGCCAGTAATCCGGGGGGCAACTATGGC. Its translation is CASNPGGNYG. The entire CDR3 sequence reads CASNPGGNYGYTF.

Comments on this clone: The read comes to an end 3 residues before the CDR3 does, leaving the germline J gene to fill in the end. V gene TRBV29-1 combines with J gene TRBJ2-7; 9 bases are a match to TRBD1. The V and J ends lost 1 base and 3 bases, in that order; junction bases with no gene match: 7. The CDR3 is made up of 15 amino acids. CDR1 and CDR2 (germline): SQVTM, ANQGSEA. The DNA read from the CDR3 is TGCAGCGTTGAAGGTACCGGGACAGGGTTCTACGAG. Translation gives CSVEGTGTGFYE. The entire CDR3 reads CSVEGTGTGFYEQYF.

In the case of this clone: From the germline J gene comes the end of the CDR3, since the read stops 3 residues before it. The genes are TRBV30 and TRBJ1-4, with TRBD1 matching over 10 bases. After removal of 5 bases from V and 0 bases from J, the junction contained 6 bases not matched to a gene. Germline V gives CDR1 GTSNPN, CDR2 SVGIG (reference sequence). The CDR3 totals 16 residues. CDR3 bases read: TGTGCCTGGGACAGGGGGCATAGTACAACTAATGAAAAA. Amino acids: CAWDRGHSTTNEK. The whole CDR3 sequence reads CAWDRGHSTTNEKLFF.

In the case of this clone: The CDR3 extends 3 residues past the end of the read, so its final part is completed from the germline J gene. This chain links TRBV7-3 with TRBJ2-1; 7 positions agree with TRBD1. Trimming at V came to 5 bases and at J to 5 bases, leaving 3 bases not matched to a gene. CDR1 SGHTA and CDR2 FQGTGA come from the germline V gene. The CDR3 sequence is 13 residues long. Partial CDR3 DNA: TGTGCCAGCAGCATCGGACAGGACAATGAG. Protein sequence: CASSIGQDNE. In full, the CDR3 reads CASSIGQDNEQFF.

Its frequency marks this clone as medium-sized. The CDR3 goes on 3 residues after the read ends, and that part is filled in from the germline J gene. The chain is built from TRBV6-4 and TRBJ1-6, with 7 bases lining up with TRBD1. V was clipped by 4 bases and J by 10 bases; unmatched bases: 4. Germline lookup yields CDR1 MRHNA and CDR2 SNTAGT. The CDR3 is 13 amino acids. The DNA read from the CDR3 is TGTGCCAGCAGTGTAGACAGGGCGTCACCC. Residues: CASSVDRASP. The entire CDR3 protein reads CASSVDRASPLHF.

Concerning this clone: Read data end 3 residues before the CDR3 end; the end is taken from the germline J gene. The rearrangement links TRBV4-1 to TRBJ2-3; no definite D call. V shed 1 base and J shed 4 bases, with 9 bases lying between them. There are 14 residues in the CDR3. In germline, CDR1 is MGHRA, CDR2 YSYEKL. The CDR3 here is CASSQGTDADTQYF. The sequenced CDR3 bases are TGCGCCAGCAGCCAAGGAACAGACGCAGATACG.

In the case of this clone: The read ends 3 residues early relative to the CDR3; the germline J gene fills the gap. This chain uses TRBV2 with TRBJ2-3, with a weak D call TRBD2 (7 bases). The CDR3 covers 17 residues. Deletions cut 8 bases from V and 6 bases from J, with 27 bases between. CDR1 is SNHLY, CDR2 FYNNEI, per germline. Incomplete CDR3 DNA: TGTGCCAGCTCAAGGGAGGGGGGGCTTCGCCGTGTGGATACG. This translates into CASSREGGLRRVDT. The full CDR3 is CASSREGGLRRVDTQYF.

A word on this clone: Read sequence stops 3 residues before the CDR3 end, and the germline J gene provides the missing end. The chain joins TRBV7-9 to TRBJ1-2, with a tentative D call TRBD1 (5 bases). The CDR3 has 14 amino acids. Per germline, CDR1 SEHNR and CDR2 FQNEAQ (reference sequence). Here the CDR3 reads CASSLSPGVGDYTF. The part of the CDR3 DNA that was read is TGTGCCAGCAGCTTATCTCCGGGGGTGGGAGAC.

Details on this clone: With the read ending 3 residues before the CDR3 end, the germline J gene is used to fill in that end. This chain joins TRBV4-1 and TRBJ2-7; unclear D gene. The V and J ends lost 2 bases and 1 base respectively, with 6 bases between them. This CDR3 has 13 residues. Germline lookup yields CDR1 MGHRA and CDR2 YSYEKL. CDR3 DNA, as far as it was read: TGCGCCAGCAGCCAACAGGCTTCCTACGAG. Translating it yields CASSQQASYE. The CDR3, in full, reads CASSQQASYEQYF.